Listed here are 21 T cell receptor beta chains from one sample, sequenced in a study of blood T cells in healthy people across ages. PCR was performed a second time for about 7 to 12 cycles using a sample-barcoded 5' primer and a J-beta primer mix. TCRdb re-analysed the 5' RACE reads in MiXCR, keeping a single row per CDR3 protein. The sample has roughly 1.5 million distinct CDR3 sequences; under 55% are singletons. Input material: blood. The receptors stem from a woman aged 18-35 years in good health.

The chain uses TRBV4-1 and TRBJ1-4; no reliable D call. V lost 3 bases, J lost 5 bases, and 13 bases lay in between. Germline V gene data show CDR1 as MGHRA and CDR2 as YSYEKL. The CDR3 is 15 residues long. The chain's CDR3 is CASSHYGGSNEKLFF. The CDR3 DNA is TGCGCCAGCAGCCATTATGGAGGCTCGAATGAAAAACTGTTTTTT.

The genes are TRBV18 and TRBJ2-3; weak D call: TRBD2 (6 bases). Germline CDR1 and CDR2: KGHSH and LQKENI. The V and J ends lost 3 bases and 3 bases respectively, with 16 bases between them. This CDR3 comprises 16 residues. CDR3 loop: CASSPSAGPRTDTQYF. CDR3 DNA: TGTGCCAGCTCACCTTCGGCGGGGCCGAGGACAGATACGCAGTATTTT.

In DNA form, the CDR3 reads TGTGCCAGCAGCAAAGAGAAGCTAGGGGGGACCACCGGTGACGAGCAGTACTTC. Protein: CASSKEKLGGTTGDEQYF. The gene calls are TRBV21-1 and TRBJ2-5; the table calls TRBD1, which could not be checked here. The J call could be wrong; TRBJ2-7 is a better fit for the DNA end. TRBV21-1 is a listed pseudogene. The CDR3 contains 18 residues.

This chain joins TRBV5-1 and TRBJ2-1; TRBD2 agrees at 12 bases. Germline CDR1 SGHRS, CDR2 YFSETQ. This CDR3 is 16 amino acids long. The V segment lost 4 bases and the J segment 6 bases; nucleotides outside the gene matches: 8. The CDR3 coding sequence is TGCGCCAGCAGCCTCCCGGGACTAGCGGGCCTCAATGAGCAGTTCTTC. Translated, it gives CASSLPGLAGLNEQFF.

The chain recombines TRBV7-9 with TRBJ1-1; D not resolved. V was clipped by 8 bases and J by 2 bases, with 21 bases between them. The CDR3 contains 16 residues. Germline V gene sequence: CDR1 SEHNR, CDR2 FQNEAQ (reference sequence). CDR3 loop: CASGPVRVAPNTEAFF. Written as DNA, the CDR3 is TGTGCCAGCGGCCCGGTGAGGGTGGCCCCTAACACTGAAGCTTTCTTT.

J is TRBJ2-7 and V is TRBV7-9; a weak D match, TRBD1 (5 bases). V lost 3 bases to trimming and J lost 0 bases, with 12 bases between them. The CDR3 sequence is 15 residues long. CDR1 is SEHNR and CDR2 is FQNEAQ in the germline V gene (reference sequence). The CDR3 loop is CASSFIPDSSYEQYF. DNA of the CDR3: TGTGCCAGCAGCTTCATCCCCGACAGCTCCTACGAGCAGTACTTC.

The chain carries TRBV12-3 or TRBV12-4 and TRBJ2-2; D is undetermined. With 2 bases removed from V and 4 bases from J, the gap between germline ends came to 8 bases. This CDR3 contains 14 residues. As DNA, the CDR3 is TGTGCCAGCAGTTTAATCCCGCCCACCGGGGAGCTGTTTTTT. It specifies CASSLIPPTGELFF.

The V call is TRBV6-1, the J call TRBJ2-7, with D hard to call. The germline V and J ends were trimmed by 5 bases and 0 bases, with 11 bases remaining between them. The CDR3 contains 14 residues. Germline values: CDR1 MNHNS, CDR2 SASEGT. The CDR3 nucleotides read TGTGCCAGCAGTACCCCTCTCAGCTCCTACGAGCAGTACTTC. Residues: CASSTPLSSYEQYF.

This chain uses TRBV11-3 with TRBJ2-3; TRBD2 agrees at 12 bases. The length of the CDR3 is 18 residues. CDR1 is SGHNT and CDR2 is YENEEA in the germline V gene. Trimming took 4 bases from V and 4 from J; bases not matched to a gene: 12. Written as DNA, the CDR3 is TGTGCCAGCAGCTGGGGATATTGGACTAGCGGGGAGGCAGATACGCAGTATTTT. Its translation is CASSWGYWTSGEADTQYF.

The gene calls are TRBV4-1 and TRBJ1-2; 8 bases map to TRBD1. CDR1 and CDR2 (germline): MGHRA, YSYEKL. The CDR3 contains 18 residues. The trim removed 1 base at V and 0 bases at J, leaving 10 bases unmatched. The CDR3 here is CASSQVIDRGSSNYGYTF. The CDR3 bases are TGCGCCAGCAGCCAAGTGATCGACAGGGGATCTTCTAACTATGGCTACACCTTC.

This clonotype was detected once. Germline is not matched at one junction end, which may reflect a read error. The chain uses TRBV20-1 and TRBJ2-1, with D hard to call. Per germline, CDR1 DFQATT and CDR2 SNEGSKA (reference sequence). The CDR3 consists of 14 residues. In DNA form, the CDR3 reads TGCAGTGCCAGAGACTCCTTTCAAAACAATGAGCAGTTCTTC. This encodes CSARDSFQNNEQFF.

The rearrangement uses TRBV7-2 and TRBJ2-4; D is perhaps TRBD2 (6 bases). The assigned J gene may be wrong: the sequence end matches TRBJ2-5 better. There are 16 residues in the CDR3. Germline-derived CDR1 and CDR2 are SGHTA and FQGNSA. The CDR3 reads CASSLVGRLAQETQYF. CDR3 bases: TGTGCCAGCAGCTTAGTGGGGAGGCTAGCGCAGGAGACCCAGTACTTC.

The CDR3 is CASSAAGHYPHEQFF. The CDR3 region has the DNA TGTGCCAGCAGCGCCGCGGGACACTACCCCCATGAGCAGTTCTTC. This chain joins TRBV9 and TRBJ2-1, with D perhaps assigned TRBD1 or TRBD2 (6 bases each). V was shortened by 3 bases and J by 8 bases, with 18 bases between the two germline ends. Per germline, CDR1 SGDLS and CDR2 YYNGEE. The CDR3 has 15 residues.

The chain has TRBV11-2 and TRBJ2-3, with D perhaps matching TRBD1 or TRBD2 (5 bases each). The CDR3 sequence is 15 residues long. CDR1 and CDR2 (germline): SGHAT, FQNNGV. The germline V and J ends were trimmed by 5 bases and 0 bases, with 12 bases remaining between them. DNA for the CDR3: TGTGCCAGCAGCCCATATGGGGGTAGCACAGATACGCAGTATTTT. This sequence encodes CASSPYGGSTDTQYF.

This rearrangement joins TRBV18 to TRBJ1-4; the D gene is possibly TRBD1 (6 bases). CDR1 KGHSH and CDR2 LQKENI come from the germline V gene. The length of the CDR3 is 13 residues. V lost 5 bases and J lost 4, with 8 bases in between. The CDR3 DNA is TGTGCCAGCTCAGGACAGTATAATGAAAAACTGTTTTTT. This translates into CASSGQYNEKLFF.

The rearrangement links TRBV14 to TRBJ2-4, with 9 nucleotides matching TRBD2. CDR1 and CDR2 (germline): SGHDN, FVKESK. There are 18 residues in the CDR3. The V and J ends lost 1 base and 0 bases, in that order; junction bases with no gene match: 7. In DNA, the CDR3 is TGTGCCAGCAGCCAAGGGTTAGCGGGAGCCGTAGCCAAAAACATTCAGTACTTC. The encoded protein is CASSQGLAGAVAKNIQYF.

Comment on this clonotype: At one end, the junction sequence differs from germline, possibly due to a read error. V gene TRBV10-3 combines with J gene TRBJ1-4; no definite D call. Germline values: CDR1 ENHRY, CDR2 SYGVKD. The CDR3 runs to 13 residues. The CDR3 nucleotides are TGTGTCATCAGTGAGCGGGGAAATGAAAAACTGTTTTTT. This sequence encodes CVISERGNEKLFF.

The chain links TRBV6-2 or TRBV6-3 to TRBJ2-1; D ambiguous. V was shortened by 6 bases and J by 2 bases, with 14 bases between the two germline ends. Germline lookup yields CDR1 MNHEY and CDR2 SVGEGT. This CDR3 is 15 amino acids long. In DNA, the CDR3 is TGTGCCAGCAGCCTCTCAACTGGGCCCTACAATGAGCAGTTCTTC. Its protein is CASSLSTGPYNEQFF.

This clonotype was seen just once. CDR3 in DNA: TGTGCCAGCAGTTGGACAGGGAGGAACACCGGGGAGCTGTTTTTT. Protein product: CASSWTGRNTGELFF. The chain links TRBV27 to TRBJ2-2; 8 nucleotides align to TRBD1. Looked up from germline, CDR1 is MNHEY and CDR2 is SMNVEV (reference sequence). J gave up 1 base and V 4 bases, and 2 bases lay outside the gene matches. CDR3 size: 15 residues.

The CDR3, as DNA: TGTGCCAGCAGTCCCTACGGCCTAGCGGGCCGCACAGATACGCAGTATTTT. The encoded protein is CASSPYGLAGRTDTQYF. The chain joins TRBV6-6 to TRBJ2-3; 8 nucleotides agree with TRBD2. CDR3 length: 17 residues. V shed 5 bases and J 1 base; nucleotides not matched to a gene: 11. CDR1 MNHNY and CDR2 SVGAGI come from the germline V gene (reference sequence).

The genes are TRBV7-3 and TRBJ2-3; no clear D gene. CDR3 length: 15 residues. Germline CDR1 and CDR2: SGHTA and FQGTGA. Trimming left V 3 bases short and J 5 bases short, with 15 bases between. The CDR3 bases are TGTGCCAGCAGCTTCGTAGGCAGCGCTGGAGATACGCAGTATTTT. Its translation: CASSFVGSAGDTQYF.